What follows are 17 T cell receptor beta chains derived from one specimen sequenced in a study of T-cell reconstitution after alpha-beta-depleted transplantation in children. TCRbeta library construction was performed incorporating unique molecular identifiers. Via MiXCR, TCRdb re-called the PCR reads, giving one row per CDR3 protein. The sample comprises roughly 200,000 distinct CDR3 sequences, approximately 10% of which are singletons, and around 6% rests with the top ten. The sample in question was PBMCs from the stem cell graft donor, obtained from the stem cell graft. These receptor sequences come from a human donor who donated a stem cell graft to a child with acute lymphoblastic leukemia.

This clonotype was counted a few times. The CDR3 here is CASSSGIVDTEAFF. CDR3 in DNA: TGTGCCAGCAGTTCCGGTATAGTTGACACTGAAGCTTTCTTT. The V and J genes are TRBV12-3 or TRBV12-4 and TRBJ1-1; D gene ambiguous. Trimming stripped 4 bases from V and 3 bases from J, with 12 bases between. The CDR3 spans 14 residues.

The rearrangement joins TRBV5-6 to TRBJ1-2; D gene unclear. Germline V gene lookup returns CDR1 SGHDT and CDR2 YYEEEE. Trimming left V 1 base short and J 4 bases short, with 11 bases between. This CDR3 is 14 amino acids long. In DNA, the CDR3 is TGTGCCAGCAGCTTGCTTCGGGGTGGCTATGGCTACACCTTC. Its protein is CASSLLRGGYGYTF.

The table lists this clonotype with a few counts. The chain couples TRBV20-1 to TRBJ2-1; 11 positions match TRBD2. Germline values: CDR1 DFQATT, CDR2 SNEGSKA (reference sequence). This CDR3 has 15 amino acids. J gave up 6 bases and V 3 bases, and 7 bases lay outside the gene matches. The chain's CDR3 is CSASDSGGAGNEQFF. The CDR3 bases are TGCAGTGCTAGTGATAGCGGGGGGGCGGGCAATGAGCAGTTCTTC.

This clonotype has at least ten counts. The V and J genes are TRBV10-2 and TRBJ2-1, with D unresolved. CDR3 length equals 12 residues. V dropped 2 bases and J dropped 9 bases, with 8 bases sitting between them. Germline V gene sequence: CDR1 WSHSY, CDR2 SAAADI. CDR3 region: CASSEISSEQFF. CDR3 DNA sequence: TGCGCCAGCAGTGAGATAAGTAGTGAGCAGTTCTTC.

The rearrangement uses TRBV29-1 and TRBJ1-1, with D unclear. The V end lost 5 bases, the J end lost 3 bases, and 13 bases lay between the germline ends. The CDR3 contains 13 residues. Germline V gene data show CDR1 as SQVTM and CDR2 as ANQGSEA. The CDR3 DNA is TGCAGCGTTAAGAGGGCCTTGGACACTGAAGCTTTCTTT. Residues: CSVKRALDTEAFF. Variable domain in full (rest from reference TRBV29-1 and TRBJ1-1): SAVISQKPSRDICQRGTSLTIQCQVDSQVTMMFWYRQQPGQSLTLIATANQGSEATYESGFVIDKFPISRPNLTFSTLTVSNMSPEDSSIYLCSVKRALDTEAFFGQGTRLTVV.

This clonotype showed up just a few times. The CDR3, as DNA: TGTGCCAACCCCGGGACAGGAGATACTAACTATGGCTACACCTTC. This encodes CANPGTGDTNYGYTF. The chain recombines TRBV2 with TRBJ1-2, with TRBD1 matching over 8 bases. The CDR3 runs 15 residues. Germline CDR1 reads SNHLY; CDR2 reads FYNNEI. Trimming removed 10 bases from V and 0 bases from J; junction bases left unmatched: 10. Looking up the rest from reference TRBV2 and TRBJ1-2 gives the full variable domain: EPEVTQTPSHQVTQMGQEVILRCVPISNHLYFYWYRQILGQKVEFLVSFYNNEISEKSEIFDDQFSVERPDGSNFTLKIRSTKLEDSAMYFCANPGTGDTNYGYTFGSGTRLTVV.

This sequence joins TRBV5-1 and TRBJ2-2; D could derive from TRBD1 or TRBD2 (5 bases each). Germline CDR1 is SGHRS and CDR2 is YFSETQ. The CDR3 is 15 residues long. The ends were cut back, 0 bases at V and 3 bases at J, with 9 bases in the middle. In nucleotides, the CDR3 is TGCGCCAGCAGCTTGGGTTGGGGGTACACCGGGGAGCTGTTTTTT. Protein product: CASSLGWGYTGELFF.

This clonotype has only a few counts. The CDR3, as DNA: TGTGCCAGCAGCCCCCAGGAGACCAATGAGCAGTTCTTC. Translating it yields CASSPQETNEQFF. The chain joins TRBV4-2 to TRBJ2-1, with D hard to call. The CDR3 extends over 13 amino acids. Trimming stripped 4 bases from V and 6 bases from J, with 10 bases between. Germline CDR1 and CDR2: LGHNA and YNFKEQ.

The chain has TRBV29-1 and TRBJ2-6; TRBD1 matches 8 bases. Trimming at V came to 6 bases and at J to 2 bases, leaving 12 bases not matched to a gene. Germline V CDR1 and CDR2: SQVTM, ANQGSEA. The CDR3 is 17 amino acids. The CDR3 sequence: CSVVDRGRAAGANVLTF. The CDR3 DNA follows: TGCAGCGTAGTCGACAGGGGCCGGGCGGCTGGGGCCAACGTCCTGACTTTC.

This clonotype was seen a handful of times. The chain carries TRBV10-3 and TRBJ2-3; TRBD2 agrees at 9 bases. The CDR3 loop spans 14 amino acids. Germline V gene data show CDR1 as ENHRY and CDR2 as SYGVKD. V was pared by 6 bases and J by 5 bases, with 6 bases of the junction left unmatched. CDR3 region: CAIREGLAQDTQYF. In nucleotides, the CDR3 is TGTGCCATCAGAGAGGGACTAGCTCAAGATACGCAGTATTTT.

This clonotype was seen repeatedly, ten times or more. The rearrangement uses TRBV12-3 or TRBV12-4 and TRBJ2-3; D not resolved. V was clipped by 0 bases and J by 2 bases, with 6 bases between them. The CDR3 has 14 residues. The CDR3: CASSLAALTDTQYF. Here the CDR3 DNA reads TGTGCCAGCAGTTTAGCGGCGCTCACAGATACGCAGTATTTT.

The sample holds many counts of this clonotype. The chain carries TRBV27 and TRBJ2-1; 8 nucleotides agree with TRBD2. J was trimmed by 4 bases and V by 10 bases; bases with no gene match: 6. The CDR3 runs to 13 residues. Germline lookup yields CDR1 MNHEY and CDR2 SMNVEV (reference sequence). CDR3 DNA sequence: TGTGCCACCAAACGGGGGGGGTACAATGAGCAGTTCTTC. It translates to CATKRGGYNEQFF.

At least ten counts were recorded for this clonotype. V is TRBV6-1 and J is TRBJ1-4; D is unclear. This CDR3 has 11 residues. Trimming shortened V by 9 bases and J by 7 bases, and 9 bases separated the two germline ends. CDR1 is MNHNS and CDR2 is SASEGT in the germline V gene. The CDR3 bases are TGTGCCAGTACAGCGTTTGAAAAACTGTTTTTT. Translating it yields CASTAFEKLFF.

In its sample, this clonotype was seen many times. The chain has TRBV12-3 or TRBV12-4 and TRBJ2-2, with TRBD2 matching 10 bases. The V and J ends lost 6 bases and 3 bases, in that order; junction bases with no gene match: 4. CDR3 length equals 15 residues. The CDR3 sequence is CASSRTSGDTGELFF. The CDR3 DNA follows: TGTGCCAGCAGCCGTACTAGCGGGGACACCGGGGAGCTGTTTTTT.

There are many counts of this clonotype. The chain couples TRBV6-4 to TRBJ2-1; D unresolved. The CDR3 loop spans 14 amino acids. The germline V gene encodes CDR1 MRHNA and CDR2 SNTAGT. The V end lost 4 bases, the J end lost 0 bases, and 7 bases lay between the germline ends. The CDR3 DNA is TGTGCCAGCAGTGCAGACAACTCCTACAATGAGCAGTTCTTC. This codes for CASSADNSYNEQFF.

Note on this clonotype: Relative to the germline gene, one junction end is altered; a read error may explain this. CDR3: CTSSHHTGTVSSGANVLTF. CDR3 nucleotides: TGTACCAGCAGTCACCACACCGGGACAGTAAGCTCTGGGGCCAACGTCCTGACTTTC. This chain links TRBV2 with TRBJ2-6, with 7 bases aligning to TRBD1. Germline V CDR1 and CDR2: SNHLY, FYNNEI. There are 19 residues in the CDR3.

At least ten counts were recorded for this clonotype. The rearrangement links TRBV25-1 to TRBJ2-7; 8 positions agree with TRBD2. Germline-derived CDR1 and CDR2 are MGHDK and SYGVNS. Trimming removed 4 bases from V and 3 bases from J; junction bases left unmatched: 5. This CDR3 is 14 amino acids long. CDR3 nucleotides: TGTGCCAGCAGTGGTAGCGGGGCCCACTACGAGCAGTACTTC. Translation gives CASSGSGAHYEQYF.